The sequence of this TCR beta chain was determined in a study of blood T cell repertoires in COVID-19. Study details: The analysed material was cDNA or gDNA that came from T cells, B-cell-depleted T cells, or PBMCs.

As handled by the study authors: From reference gene primer amplification, estimates of nucleated cell counts were derived. Assay used: immunoSEQ multiplex PCR; TCRdb lists only in-frame clones, some missing. That table furnishes V, J and clone size, whereas the DNA furnished D and trimming. The sample contains 120,000 to 150,000 clones, 80% to 90% of which appear only once. J lost 6 bases, V lost 6 bases, and 3 bases had no gene match. The CDR3 sequence is 14 residues long. Germline values: CDR1 MDHEN, CDR2 SYDVKM. The V gene is TRBV28, the J gene TRBJ1-3, with 12 positions matching TRBD1. The specimen was peripheral blood. This TCR was recovered from a man between 60 and 75 years old with active or convalescent COVID-19. CDR3 nucleotides: TGTGCCAGCAGACCGGGACAGGGGGCAAACACCATATATTTT. Encoded protein: CASRPGQGANTIYF.